In its sample, the clone carrying this T cell receptor beta chain was seen a few times. Antigen: not known. This record comes from a study of blood T cells in healthy people across ages. General study findings and limits: A greater number of naive CD4+ cells and higher diversity distinguished long-lived donors from aged donors.

At least 6 micrograms of total RNA were extracted per sample. Using a J-beta primer mix together with a sample-barcoded 5' primer, a second PCR was run for roughly 6 to 12 cycles. Every cDNA molecule carried a tag from a template-switch adaptor bearing 12 random nucleotides. TCRdb redid the calling of the 5' RACE reads with MiXCR, one entry per CDR3 protein. The table lists around 800,000 distinct CDR3 sequences, roughly 50% of them singletons. Sequenced: blood. The sequence was obtained from a man aged 80 or over in good health.

CDR3 DNA sequence: TGTGCCAGCAGTGGGGCCCCAGGGGGAAAACTGTTTTTT. Its translation is CASSGAPGGKLFF. This sequence joins TRBV2 and TRBJ1-4; 7 nucleotides align to TRBD1. Germline-derived CDR1 and CDR2 are SNHLY and FYNNEI. The CDR3 runs 13 residues. V was clipped by 4 bases and J by 10 bases; unmatched bases: 6.